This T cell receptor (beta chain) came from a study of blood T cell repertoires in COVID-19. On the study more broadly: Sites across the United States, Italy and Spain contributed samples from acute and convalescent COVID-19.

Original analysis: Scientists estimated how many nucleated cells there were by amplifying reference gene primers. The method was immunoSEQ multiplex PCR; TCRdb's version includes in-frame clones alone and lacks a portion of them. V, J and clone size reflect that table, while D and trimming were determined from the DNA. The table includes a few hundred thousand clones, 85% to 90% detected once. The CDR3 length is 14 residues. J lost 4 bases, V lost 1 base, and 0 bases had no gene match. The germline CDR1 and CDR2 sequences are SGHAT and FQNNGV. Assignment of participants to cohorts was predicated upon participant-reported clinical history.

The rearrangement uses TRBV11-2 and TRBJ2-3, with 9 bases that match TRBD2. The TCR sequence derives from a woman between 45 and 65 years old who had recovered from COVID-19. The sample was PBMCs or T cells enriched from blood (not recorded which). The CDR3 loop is CASSLGLAADTQYF. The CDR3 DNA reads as TGTGCCAGCAGCTTAGGACTAGCGGCAGATACGCAGTATTTT.